Each of the 21 T cell receptor beta chains below was sequenced from the same sample in a study of blood T cell repertoires in COVID-19. Profiling relied on immunoSEQ multiplex PCR, and the TCRdb table lists in-frame clones only, not all of them. The sample carries approximately 250,000 clones, roughly four fifths recorded once. Sequences were obtained from peripheral blood. These receptors came from a man aged 45-60 years with acute or convalescent COVID-19.

V usage is TRBV28 and J usage is TRBJ1-1; a possible D gene is TRBD1 (5 bases). This CDR3 has 16 residues. Germline CDR1 is MDHEN and CDR2 is SYDVKM. V was pared by 2 bases and J by 6 bases, with 19 bases between. The CDR3 DNA reads as TGTGCCAGCAGTTTAGGCCTGGGCAGGCTAGGGGCTGAAGCTTTCTTT. As protein: CASSLGLGRLGAEAFF.

This rearrangement joins TRBV6-5 to TRBJ2-1, with D perhaps matching TRBD1 (6 bases). Germline-derived CDR1 and CDR2 are MNHEY and SVGAGI. The CDR3 spans 13 residues. Trimming pared 8 bases from V and 9 bases from J, leaving 17 bases between. This CDR3 reads CASRRQAKIEQFF. The DNA of the CDR3 is TGTGCCAGCCGGCGACAGGCGAAGATTGAGCAGTTCTTC.

This chain uses TRBV27 with TRBJ2-5, with 14 bases that match TRBD2. The CDR3 has 15 residues. Germline V lookup: CDR1 MNHEY, CDR2 SMNVEV (reference sequence). Losses at the gene ends were 5 bases for V and 7 bases for J; bases not matched to a gene: 6. CDR3 region: CASSQTTSGGGTQYF. In DNA, the CDR3 is TGTGCCAGCAGTCAGACGACTAGCGGGGGGGGGACCCAGTACTTC.

The chain carries TRBV10-3 and TRBJ2-5; 8 bases agree with TRBD1. CDR3 length: 13 residues. Germline CDR1 reads ENHRY; CDR2 reads SYGVKD. V was clipped by 7 bases and J by 11 bases; unmatched bases: 12. The CDR3 here is CAIMKPGGTSQYF. CDR3 in DNA: TGTGCCATCATGAAGCCAGGGGGCACATCACAGTACTTC.

The rearrangement joins TRBV3-1 (or the pseudogene TRBV3-2) to TRBJ2-5; 11 bases align to TRBD2. Germline V gene data show CDR1 as LGHDT and CDR2 as YNNKEL (reference sequence). V was pared by 7 bases and J by 0 bases, with 19 bases of the junction left unmatched. CDR3 length: 20 residues. The CDR3 sequence is CASNLINRASGGSDQETQYF. CDR3 bases: TGTGCCAGCAACCTCATCAATAGGGCTAGCGGGGGGTCTGACCAAGAGACCCAGTACTTC.

This chain uses TRBV28 with TRBJ1-1, with 8 bases identical to TRBD1. This CDR3 region has 15 residues. The germline V gene has CDR1 MDHEN and CDR2 SYDVKM. The V gene end was trimmed by 3 bases and the J gene end by 1 base; junction bases not matched to a gene: 4. CDR3 sequence: CASSLRDRKNTEAFF. In nucleotides, the CDR3 is TGTGCCAGCAGTTTGCGGGACAGGAAGAACACTGAAGCTTTCTTT.

The chain is built from TRBV6-2 or TRBV6-3 and TRBJ2-2; 10 bases match TRBD2. The germline CDR1 and CDR2 sequences are MNHEY and SVGEGT. The V gene end was trimmed by 6 bases and the J gene end by 5 bases; junction bases not matched to a gene: 12. This CDR3 comprises 17 residues. The CDR3 here is CASSPSGSIVGTGELFF. The CDR3 nucleotides are TGTGCCAGCAGCCCTAGCGGGAGTATAGTAGGGACCGGGGAGCTGTTTTTT.

This clone was detected once. The V and J genes are TRBV7-9 and TRBJ2-1, with D possibly TRBD1 on 5 matching bases. Germline CDR1 reads SEHNR; CDR2 reads FQNEAQ (reference sequence). The CDR3 spans 18 residues. The V and J ends lost 4 bases and 3 bases respectively, with 22 bases between them. The CDR3 DNA sequence: TGTGCCAGCAGCTCTCAAGGGGCCAGGCCCGTAGGCTACAATGAGCAGTTCTTC. Amino acids: CASSSQGARPVGYNEQFF.

The chain carries TRBV4-1 and TRBJ1-5; no clear D. The CDR3 covers 18 residues. V lost 4 bases and J lost 0, with 19 bases in between. The germline CDR1 and CDR2 sequences are MGHRA and YSYEKL. The CDR3 sequence is CASSPRGGIGFSNQPQHF. The CDR3 DNA reads TGCGCCAGCAGCCCAAGAGGCGGGATAGGTTTTAGCAATCAGCCCCAGCATTTT.

This clone has a handful of counts. This sequence joins TRBV28 and TRBJ1-5; perhaps TRBD1 as D (5 bases). Germline CDR1 MDHEN, CDR2 SYDVKM. V lost 9 bases to trimming and J lost 4 bases, with 7 bases between them. The CDR3 contains 11 residues. CDR3 region: CASKGNQPQHF. The CDR3 DNA follows: TGTGCCAGTAAGGGGAATCAGCCCCAGCATTTT.

V gene TRBV19 combines with J gene TRBJ1-5; tentatively, D is TRBD1 (6 bases). Germline values: CDR1 LNHDA, CDR2 SQIVND (reference sequence). V lost 5 bases to trimming and J lost 0 bases, with 26 bases between them. This CDR3 comprises 20 residues. The CDR3 nucleotides are TGTGCCAGTAGTCCCGCTGATAGGACAGTCGTTCTTTATAGCAATCAGCCCCAGCATTTT. Amino acids: CASSPADRTVVLYSNQPQHF.

J is TRBJ1-2 and V is TRBV28; TRBD1 matches 8 bases. Trimming at V came to 2 bases and at J to 5 bases, leaving 4 bases not matched to a gene. The CDR3 is 14 residues long. Germline CDR1 reads MDHEN; CDR2 reads SYDVKM. The CDR3 is CASSLQGAQYGYTF. The CDR3 bases are TGTGCCAGCAGTTTACAGGGGGCGCAATATGGCTACACCTTC.

V is TRBV10-2 and J is TRBJ2-7, with TRBD2 matching 12 bases. From germline, CDR1 is WSHSY and CDR2 SAAADI. The CDR3 length is 15 residues. The junction had 10 bases not matched to a gene; V was cut back by 7 bases and J by 6 bases. Written as DNA, the CDR3 is TGCGCCAGCATCCGACTAGCGGGAGAACGGAGCGAGCAGTACTTC. Its protein is CASIRLAGERSEQYF.

This rearrangement joins TRBV7-3 to TRBJ1-1, with a weak D call TRBD1 (5 bases). Germline V gives CDR1 SGHTA, CDR2 FQGTGA. This CDR3 spans 13 amino acids. Trimming stripped 5 bases from V and 4 bases from J, with 11 bases between. The CDR3 DNA is TGTGCCAGCAGCCCCTTCGGGGGCACTGAAGCTTTCTTT. This codes for CASSPFGGTEAFF.

This sequence joins TRBV25-1 and TRBJ2-1; 7 bases match TRBD1. Germline values: CDR1 MGHDK, CDR2 SYGVNS. J lost 6 bases, V lost 5 bases, and 10 bases had no gene match. This CDR3 contains 15 residues. Here the CDR3 reads CASSTLPDRINEQFF. The CDR3 DNA reads TGTGCCAGCAGTACGCTCCCGGACAGGATCAATGAGCAGTTCTTC.

The V gene is TRBV5-1, the J gene TRBJ2-6, with D perhaps TRBD1 (5 bases). The V and J ends lost 4 bases and 0 bases respectively, with 11 bases between them. Germline V CDR1 and CDR2: SGHRS, YFSETQ. The CDR3 consists of 16 residues. In DNA, the CDR3 is TGCGCCAGCAGCGAAGACAGTCGCTCTGGGGCCAACGTCCTGACTTTC. This translates into CASSEDSRSGANVLTF.

The rearrangement uses TRBV6-5 and TRBJ1-5, with 7 bases fitting TRBD1. This CDR3 region has 15 residues. Germline assignment: CDR1 MNHEY and CDR2 SVGAGI. The junction had 10 bases not matched to a gene; V was cut back by 8 bases and J by 3 bases. The CDR3 region is CASFLGQNNNQPQHF. The CDR3 nucleotides read TGTGCCAGCTTTTTGGGACAGAACAACAATCAGCCCCAGCATTTT.

The rearrangement links TRBV9 to TRBJ1-1, with D uncertain. Trimming left V 4 bases short and J 1 base short, with 11 bases between. Germline V gene sequence: CDR1 SGDLS, CDR2 YYNGEE. This CDR3 is built from 14 residues. The CDR3 here is CASSLTDSNTEAFF. The CDR3 DNA is TGTGCCAGCAGCCTAACCGATTCGAACACTGAAGCTTTCTTT.

The chain carries TRBV18 and TRBJ1-2; 8 bases match TRBD1. Germline V CDR1 and CDR2: KGHSH, LQKENI. CDR3 size: 16 residues. V gave up 2 bases and J gave up 3 bases; unmatched junction bases: 8. CDR3 DNA sequence: TGTGCCAGCTCACCAGGACGCGCAGGGGGCGACTATGGCTACACCTTC. It encodes CASSPGRAGGDYGYTF.

V usage is TRBV2 and J usage is TRBJ1-1; possible D gene TRBD1, 5 bases. Germline loops: CDR1 SNHLY, CDR2 FYNNEI. With 5 bases removed from V and 7 bases from J, the gap between germline ends came to 14 bases. CDR3 length: 13 amino acids. CDR3 amino acids: CASSPRVVGEAFF. CDR3 bases: TGTGCCAGCAGTCCCAGGGTGGTTGGTGAAGCTTTCTTT.

V and J are TRBV5-1 and TRBJ2-5; 8 nucleotides align to TRBD2. The CDR3 has 13 amino acids. Germline V gene lookup returns CDR1 SGHRS and CDR2 YFSETQ. Trimming at V came to 4 bases and at J to 4 bases, leaving 3 bases not matched to a gene. The CDR3: CASSPGGAETQYF. The CDR3 bases are TGCGCCAGCAGCCCGGGGGGGGCAGAGACCCAGTACTTC.